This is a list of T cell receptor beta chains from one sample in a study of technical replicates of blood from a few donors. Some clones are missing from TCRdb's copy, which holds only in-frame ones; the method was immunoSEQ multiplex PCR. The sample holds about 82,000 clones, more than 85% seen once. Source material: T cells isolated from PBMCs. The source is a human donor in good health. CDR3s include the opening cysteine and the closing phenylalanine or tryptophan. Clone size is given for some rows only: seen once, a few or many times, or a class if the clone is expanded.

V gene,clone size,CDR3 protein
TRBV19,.,CASSQGRSGNQPQHF
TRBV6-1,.,CASSEAEVIGQLYEQYF
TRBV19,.,CASSMGAISGYTF
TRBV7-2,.,CASNRLAGASYNEQFF
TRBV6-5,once,CASSPRTGRGFGYTF
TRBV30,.,CAWSLLVSYNEQFF
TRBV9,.,CASSPGYYNEQFF
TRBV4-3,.,CASSRVFGGAIGNTEAFF
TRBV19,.,CASSMGGRNTEAFF
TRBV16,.,CASSQSTQVLYGYTF
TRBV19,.,CASGAGESYEQYF
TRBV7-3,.,CASSLWARGRSEAFF
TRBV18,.,CASSPSGRGSNQPQHF
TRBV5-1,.,CASSLGLAGRNNEQFF
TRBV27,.,CASRVYSNQPQHF
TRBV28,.,CASKGQGPLGNYGYTF
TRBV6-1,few,CASSRLQGDETQYF
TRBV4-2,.,CASSQEYPDTQYF
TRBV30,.,CAWKPGSSEQYF
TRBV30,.,CAWSVRTSGRVNTGELFF
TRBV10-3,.,CAISESAIQDMNTEAFF
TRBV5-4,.,CASSEGLGETQYF
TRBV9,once,CASSVRDSLAGNTIYF
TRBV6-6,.,CASRPLVSTDTQYF
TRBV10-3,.,CAISGKGLESEQFF
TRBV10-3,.,CAISDAYEQYF
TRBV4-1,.,CASSSPGGSYEQYF
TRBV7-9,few,CASSFGTGYEKLFF
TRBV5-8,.,CASRLTGLQETQYF